This T cell receptor beta chain was documented in a study of blood T cell repertoires in COVID-19. This clone has a handful of counts. Authors' processing steps: Reference gene primer amplification yielded estimated nucleated cell counts. Assay used: immunoSEQ multiplex PCR; TCRdb lists only in-frame clones, some missing. The V and J calls and clone size are taken from that table; D and trimming were inferred from the DNA. The sample has roughly 220,000 clones, roughly 88% seen once. The CDR3 has 16 residues. The germline gives CDR1 LNHNV, CDR2 YYDKDF (reference sequence). V was trimmed by 0 bases and J by 7 bases, leaving 15 bases between them.

The rearrangement joins TRBV15 to TRBJ1-4, with D perhaps TRBD1 (5 bases). The sample taken for sequencing was PBMCs or T cells enriched from blood (not recorded which). The clonotype comes from a woman between 50 and 59 years old with acute COVID-19. Here the CDR3 DNA reads TGTGCCACCAGCAGAGATTCAAGGGGCGCATCTGAAAAACTGTTTTTT. This gives the protein CATSRDSRGASEKLFF. Using reference TRBV15 and TRBJ1-4 for the parts outside the CDR3, the full variable domain is DAMVIQNPRYQVTQFGKPVTLSCSQTLNHNVMYWYQQKSSQAPKLLFHYYDKDFNNEADTPDNFQSRRPNTSFCFLDIRSPGLGDTAMYLCATSRDSRGASEKLFFGSGTQLSVL.